The rows below give T cell receptor beta chains drawn from one sample of a study of T-cell reconstitution after alpha-beta-depleted transplantation in children. TCRdb re-called the PCR reads through MiXCR, storing one row per CDR3 protein. This table holds roughly 790,000 distinct CDR3 sequences, 16% found once. Specimen: PBMCs, mostly from graft donor cells, collected 360 days after TCRalphabeta/CD19-depleted stem cell transplant. The receptors derive from a male patient between 10 and 17 years old who had a stem cell transplant for acute lymphoblastic leukemia, so the T cells may come from the graft donor. The CDR3 runs from the conserved cysteine through the conserved F or W. The order of the fields is D gene, J gene, clone size, V gene, CDR3 protein, CDR3 DNA. D genes are given only for firm matches. Where a row states a size, it is once, few, many or the class of an expanded clone; other rows omit it.

>-|TRBJ2-5|many|TRBV12-3/TRBV12-4
CASSLSPGQETQYF
TGTGCCAGCAGTCTCAGCCCGGGGCAAGAGACCCAGTACTTC
>-|TRBJ2-7|-|TRBV29-1
CSVGKSRSAYEQYF
TGCAGCGTAGGAAAATCCCGTAGCGCCTACGAGCAGTACTTC
>TRBD1|TRBJ1-1|-|TRBV25-1
CASSEPDRATNLNTEAFF
TGTGCCAGCAGTGAACCCGACAGGGCCACTAATTTGAACACTGAAGCTTTCTTT
>-|TRBJ2-7|-|TRBV18
CASSPLGVPYEQYF
TGTGCCAGCTCACCGTTGGGGGTACCCTACGAGCAGTACTTC
>TRBD2|TRBJ2-7|-|TRBV27
CASSKGLAGTIYEQYF
TGTGCCAGCAGTAAGGGACTAGCGGGAACGATCTACGAGCAGTACTTC
>TRBD1|TRBJ1-1|few|TRBV2
CASSTQGANTEAFF
TGTGCCAGCAGCACTCAGGGGGCAAACACTGAAGCTTTCTTT
>-|TRBJ1-2|-|TRBV7-9
CAGSGLSNYGYTF
TGTGCCGGGTCGGGACTATCTAACTATGGCTACACCTTC
>TRBD2|TRBJ2-6|few|TRBV7-2
CASSLLAVSSGANVLTF
TGTGCCAGCAGTTTACTAGCGGTGTCCTCTGGGGCCAACGTCCTGACTTTC
>-|TRBJ1-4|-|TRBV25-1
CASSEETGPSEKLFF
TGTGCCAGCAGTGAGGAGACAGGTCCTAGTGAAAAACTGTTTTTT
>-|TRBJ2-1|few|TRBV6-1
CASSLQGLGHNEQFF
TGTGCCAGCAGCCTACAGGGCCTCGGACACAATGAGCAGTTCTTC
>TRBD1|TRBJ2-6|many|TRBV12-3/TRBV12-4
CASSFGQDRPLTF
TGTGCCAGCAGTTTTGGTCAGGACAGGCCCCTGACTTTC
>-|TRBJ2-2|few|TRBV7-2
CASSPAATNTGELFF
TGTGCCAGCAGCCCAGCGGCAACGAACACCGGGGAGCTGTTTTTT
>TRBD2|TRBJ2-6|-|TRBV11-1
CASSYRKTSGSSGANVLTF
TGTGCCAGCAGCTACAGAAAGACTAGCGGGAGCTCTGGGGCCAACGTCCTGACTTTC
>-|TRBJ2-2|few|TRBV7-3
CASSFTGIAGELFF
TGTGCCAGCAGCTTCACGGGGATTGCCGGGGAGCTGTTTTTT
>TRBD2|TRBJ2-1|-|TRBV7-9
CASSSIAGASSEQFF
TGTGCCAGCAGCTCTATAGCGGGAGCATCGTCTGAGCAGTTCTTC